What follows are 10 T cell receptor beta chains derived from one specimen sequenced in a study of shared clonotypes between healthy human individuals. Method: immunoSEQ multiplex PCR; TCRdb's copy keeps in-frame clones and lacks some. The sample records around 690,000 clones, around 90% being singletons. Sequences were obtained from memory CD8+ T cells from PBMCs. Subset noted: CD45RO+ cells pooled with CCR7-negative TemRA cells. These receptors all come from a man younger than 30 in good health. Some clones in this sample may be carry-over from other donors' samples.

V usage is TRBV4-1 and J usage is TRBJ1-4; 12 bases agree with TRBD1. The germline CDR1 and CDR2 sequences are MGHRA and YSYEKL. This CDR3 has 14 residues. J lost 8 bases, V lost 4 bases, and 2 bases had no gene match. CDR3 sequence (DNA): TGCGCCAGCAGCCCGGGACAGGGGGCGGAAAAACTGTTTTTT. Encoded protein: CASSPGQGAEKLFF.

CDR3 nucleotide sequence: TGTGCCAGCAGCTCGCCGCTTCAGGGGGCATTAAAGCACTATGGCTACACCTTC. It codes for CASSSPLQGALKHYGYTF. V usage is TRBV27 and J usage is TRBJ1-2, with 8 bases lining up with TRBD1. The ends lost 6 bases at V and 3 bases at J; junction bases unmatched: 18. Germline V gives CDR1 MNHEY, CDR2 SMNVEV (reference sequence). CDR3 length: 18 amino acids.

Concerning this clone: Other DNA sequences in the same sample also yield this CDR3. The chain couples TRBV5-5 to TRBJ1-1; D unresolved. The CDR3 spans 15 residues. Germline V gives CDR1 SGHKS, CDR2 YYEKEE (reference sequence). Trimming removed 0 bases at V and 1 base at J, with 10 bases between. CDR3 in amino acids: CASSLGGRENTEAFF. CDR3 nucleotides: TGTGCCAGCAGCTTGGGTGGGCGGGAGAACACTGAAGCTTTCTTT.

The V call is TRBV27, the J call TRBJ2-7; D is undetermined. Germline V CDR1 and CDR2: MNHEY, SMNVEV (reference sequence). This CDR3 has 16 amino acids. V dropped 6 bases and J dropped 4 bases, with 22 bases sitting between them. The DNA of the CDR3 is TGTGCCAGCAGCCACTCGATTGGGGATGACTTGTACGAGCAGTACTTC. Its translation: CASSHSIGDDLYEQYF.

The chain employs TRBV11-2 and TRBJ2-1; 11 bases are shared with TRBD2. There are 15 residues in the CDR3. Germline CDR1 and CDR2: SGHAT and FQNNGV. J gave up 4 bases and V 8 bases, and 7 bases lay outside the gene matches. The CDR3 DNA is TGTGCCAGCGGGGCTAGCGGGAGGCCTTACAATGAGCAGTTCTTC. Translation: CASGASGRPYNEQFF.

This clone was seen a single time. Different DNA sequences within this sample yield the same CDR3. This rearrangement joins TRBV28 to TRBJ1-1, with 8 bases aligning to TRBD1. The CDR3 sequence is 14 residues long. J was trimmed by 4 bases and V by 2 bases; bases with no gene match: 3. In germline, CDR1 is MDHEN, CDR2 SYDVKM. The CDR3 region has the DNA TGTGCCAGCAGTTTAGCACAGGGGGGCACTGAAGCTTTCTTT. It yields the protein CASSLAQGGTEAFF.

Of note for this clone: This specimen includes other DNA sequences encoding the same CDR3. V is TRBV6-6 and J is TRBJ2-7; D gene ambiguous. Per germline, CDR1 MNHNY and CDR2 SVGAGI (reference sequence). This CDR3 has 13 residues. The V and J ends lost 0 bases and 2 bases respectively, with 5 bases between them. The DNA of the CDR3 is TGTGCCAGCAGTTACTCTGACACCTACGAGCAGTACTTC. Residues: CASSYSDTYEQYF.

This clone was found once. This chain links TRBV28 with TRBJ1-2; D gene ambiguous. This CDR3 region has 16 residues. CDR1 is MDHEN and CDR2 is SYDVKM in the germline V gene. Trimming took off 1 base at V and 4 bases at J, with 16 bases between the two ends. CDR3 region: CASSLSAGVSFYGYTF. The CDR3 bases are TGTGCCAGCAGTTTATCGGCCGGAGTCTCCTTCTATGGCTACACCTTC.

The chain is built from TRBV4-1 and TRBJ2-7, with D possibly TRBD2 on 6 matching bases. The CDR3 consists of 20 residues. CDR1 MGHRA and CDR2 YSYEKL come from the germline V gene. Trimming pared 2 bases from V and 6 bases from J, leaving 32 bases between. The CDR3 spells CASSQRRPASSGGIPGEQYF. CDR3 coding DNA: TGCGCCAGCAGCCAACGCCGCCCCGCCTCCTCCGGCGGGATTCCGGGCGAGCAGTACTTC.

The V call is TRBV28, the J call TRBJ1-1; D is possibly TRBD1 (6 bases). V was cut by 3 bases and J by 5 bases, with 16 bases left in between. The CDR3 extends over 15 amino acids. The V gene's germline CDR1 is MDHEN and CDR2 SYDVKM. CDR3 sequence reads: CASSFRGGGLTEAFF. Here the CDR3 DNA reads TGTGCCAGCAGTTTCCGAGGGGGGGGGTTAACTGAAGCTTTCTTT.